The 24 T cell receptor beta chains below were found in one sample sequenced in a study of a mutant IDH1 vaccine in newly diagnosed glioma. Only in-frame clones appear in the TCRdb table, and some are missing; sequencing was by immunoSEQ multiplex PCR. The sample contains around 32,000 clones, approximately 78% of which appear only once. The time point here: week 35, safety follow-up. With topical imiquimod, each dose of the vaccine consisted of 300 ug of mutant IDH1 20-mer peptide. The antigens of these receptors remain unknown. The specimen comprised PBMCs, sampled from a glioma patient whose treatment included an IDH1 peptide vaccine. These receptors all stem from a woman aged 18-30 years with glioma.

This chain uses TRBV7-2 with TRBJ1-1; D gene uncertain. The CDR3 extends over 11 amino acids. Looked up from germline, CDR1 is SGHTA and CDR2 is FQGNSA. Trimming cost V 3 bases and J 6 bases, with 5 bases left between them. In DNA, the CDR3 is TGTGCCAGCAGCTTTATCTCTGAAGCTTTCTTT. It codes for CASSFISEAFF.

The gene calls are TRBV6-1 and TRBJ1-3; D uncertain. This CDR3 is built from 15 residues. Germline V gene sequence: CDR1 MNHNS, CDR2 SASEGT. The V end lost 5 bases, the J end lost 0 bases, and 11 bases lay between the germline ends. CDR3 region: CASSFRGSSGNTIYF. DNA of the CDR3: TGTGCCAGCAGTTTCCGCGGCTCCTCTGGAAACACCATATATTTT.

This clone appeared a single time. V gene TRBV27 combines with J gene TRBJ1-1; D remains ambiguous. The CDR3 length is 15 residues. V lost 0 bases, J lost 1 base, and 9 bases lay in between. The germline V gene encodes CDR1 MNHEY and CDR2 SMNVEV (reference sequence). The CDR3 DNA reads TGTGCCAGCAGTTTATCCAAAGCGGCGAACACTGAAGCTTTCTTT. Its protein product is CASSLSKAANTEAFF.

The chain recombines TRBV10-3 with TRBJ1-6; D ambiguous. V shed 0 bases and J shed 8 bases, with 20 bases lying between them. CDR3 length: 18 amino acids. Germline values: CDR1 ENHRY, CDR2 SYGVKD. The CDR3 coding sequence is TGTGCCATCAGTGAGTCGCTTCCCGTATTGAGTCAGCATTCACCCCTCCACTTT. Translating it yields CAISESLPVLSQHSPLHF.

The chain couples TRBV4-1 to TRBJ1-2; D unresolved. V dropped 1 base and J dropped 6 bases, with 12 bases sitting between them. The CDR3 extends over 14 amino acids. Germline V CDR1 and CDR2: MGHRA, YSYEKL. Here the CDR3 reads CASSQVDLTDGYTF. In nucleotides, the CDR3 is TGCGCCAGCAGCCAAGTCGACCTCACCGATGGCTACACCTTC.

The rearrangement links TRBV6-6 to TRBJ2-1; D not certain. The V gene lost 3 bases and the J gene lost 8 bases, with 20 bases spanning the gap. Germline CDR1 reads MNHNY; CDR2 reads SVGAGI (reference sequence). This CDR3 is built from 16 residues. The CDR3 DNA is TGTGCCAGCAGTTATTTCGGACCGTCCTCGGTGGATGAGCAGTTCTTC. Translated: CASSYFGPSSVDEQFF.

The rearrangement uses TRBV7-2 and TRBJ2-1; tentatively, D is TRBD2 (6 bases). With 5 bases removed from V and 2 bases from J, the gap between germline ends came to 16 bases. The CDR3 extends over 16 amino acids. Germline assignment: CDR1 SGHTA and CDR2 FQGNSA. The CDR3 reads CASSQPSGGPYNEQFF. As DNA, the CDR3 is TGTGCCAGCAGCCAACCCAGCGGAGGGCCCTACAATGAGCAGTTCTTC.

This clone appeared a single time. V and J are TRBV11-2 and TRBJ2-7; the match to TRBD1 covers 9 bases. The CDR3 spans 14 residues. Germline lookup yields CDR1 SGHAT and CDR2 FQNNGV. J lost 3 bases, V lost 3 bases, and 3 bases had no gene match. The CDR3 region has the DNA TGTGCCAGCAGCTTCGGGACAGGGTTCTACGAGCAGTACTTC. Translation gives CASSFGTGFYEQYF.

The chain has TRBV5-5 and TRBJ1-2; TRBD1 is a possible D gene (5 bases). V was pared by 0 bases and J by 4 bases, with 10 bases between. This CDR3 has 14 amino acids. Germline values: CDR1 SGHKS, CDR2 YYEKEE (reference sequence). As DNA, the CDR3 is TGTGCCAGCAGCTTGGAAGCAGGGAGCTATGGCTACACCTTC. Amino acid sequence: CASSLEAGSYGYTF.

CDR3 DNA sequence: TGCAGCGTTGAATGGGAGGACACTGAAGCTTTCTTT. This codes for CSVEWEDTEAFF. The J gene is TRBJ1-1, the V gene TRBV29-1; D is ambiguous. Per germline, CDR1 SQVTM and CDR2 ANQGSEA. CDR3 length: 12 residues. Trimming took off 2 bases at V and 3 bases at J, with 7 bases between the two ends.

The J gene is TRBJ2-7, the V gene TRBV7-2; the match to TRBD1 covers 8 bases. The germline V gene encodes CDR1 SGHTA and CDR2 FQGNSA. V dropped 4 bases and J dropped 4; count of bases not matched to a gene: 9. CDR3 length: 15 residues. CDR3 protein: CASSSQGGGWYEQYF. The CDR3 region has the DNA TGTGCCAGCAGCTCACAGGGGGGTGGTTGGTACGAGCAGTACTTC. Full variable domain (remainder filled in from reference TRBV7-2 and TRBJ2-7): GAGVSQSPSNKVTEKGKDVELRCDPISGHTALYWYRQSLGQGLEFLIYFQGNSAPDKSGLPSDRFSAERTGGSVSTLTIQRTQQEDSAVYLCASSSQGGGWYEQYFGPGTRLTVT.

The rearrangement uses TRBV7-2 and TRBJ2-7, with unresolved D. Per germline, CDR1 SGHTA and CDR2 FQGNSA. Trimming removed 5 bases at V and 4 bases at J, with 12 bases between. The CDR3 length is 13 residues. The CDR3 here is CASSASAPYEQYF. Here the CDR3 DNA reads TGTGCCAGCAGCGCCTCCGCGCCTTACGAGCAGTACTTC.

The chain recombines TRBV9 with TRBJ1-1, with D unresolved. The CDR3 extends over 12 amino acids. Per germline, CDR1 SGDLS and CDR2 YYNGEE. V lost 0 bases to trimming and J lost 7 bases, with 7 bases between them. The CDR3 nucleotides read TGTGCCAGCAGCGTAGGAGGCTATGAAGCTTTCTTT. Protein: CASSVGGYEAFF.

The table lists this clone with a count of one. The J gene is TRBJ2-5, the V gene TRBV7-8; TRBD1 matches at 8 bases. The V segment lost 2 bases and the J segment 4 bases; nucleotides outside the gene matches: 12. CDR3 length: 17 amino acids. The germline V gene encodes CDR1 SGHVS and CDR2 FQNEAQ. In DNA form, the CDR3 reads TGTGCCAGCAGCTTATCACGGAATTTTCAGGGGGCAGAGACCCAGTACTTC. This encodes CASSLSRNFQGAETQYF.

V and J are TRBV7-2 and TRBJ2-3; 7 bases align to TRBD1. V was clipped by 5 bases and J by 6 bases; unmatched bases: 2. This CDR3 spans 12 amino acids. Per the germline V gene, CDR1 is SGHTA and CDR2 is FQGNSA. CDR3 loop: CASSGQVDTQYF. The DNA of the CDR3 is TGTGCCAGCAGCGGACAGGTGGATACGCAGTATTTT.

The chain is built from TRBV28 and TRBJ1-1; D may be TRBD1 (5 bases). Looked up from germline, CDR1 is MDHEN and CDR2 is SYDVKM. V gave up 3 bases and J gave up 1 base, with 9 bases separating them. This CDR3 is 14 amino acids long. CDR3 nucleotides: TGTGCCAGCAGTTTGGAGGGACCGAACACTGAAGCTTTCTTT. Protein product: CASSLEGPNTEAFF.

The V and J genes are TRBV10-3 and TRBJ2-7; the match to TRBD1 covers 10 bases. The CDR3 has 14 residues. Germline V gene sequence: CDR1 ENHRY, CDR2 SYGVKD. Losses at the gene ends were 4 bases for V and 4 bases for J; bases not matched to a gene: 4. CDR3 amino acids: CAISVDRGSYEQYF. The CDR3 nucleotides read TGTGCCATCAGTGTGGACAGGGGGTCTTACGAGCAGTACTTC.

V gene TRBV10-3 combines with J gene TRBJ1-4, with D unclear. This CDR3 spans 17 amino acids. Germline V CDR1 and CDR2: ENHRY, SYGVKD. Trimming removed 3 bases from V and 10 bases from J, with 24 bases in between. The CDR3 spells CAISDTTYGALLGKLFF. The CDR3 nucleotides are TGTGCCATCAGTGATACGACTTATGGCGCCCTGCTGGGAAAACTGTTTTTT.

The J gene is TRBJ1-1, the V gene TRBV30; D is perhaps TRBD1 (6 bases). This CDR3 is built from 13 residues. Germline-derived CDR1 and CDR2 are GTSNPN and SVGIG (reference sequence). Trimming removed 0 bases from V and 4 bases from J, with 9 bases in between. CDR3 nucleotides: TGTGCCTGGAGTGTAAGAGGGGGCACTGAAGCTTTCTTT. It specifies CAWSVRGGTEAFF.

This clone was observed a handful of times. The chain combines TRBV2 with TRBJ1-4; maybe TRBD1 (6 bases). The length of the CDR3 is 14 residues. The V end was cut by 6 bases, the J end by 6 bases, with 14 bases between. Germline CDR1 and CDR2: SNHLY and FYNNEI. In DNA, the CDR3 is TGTGCCAGCAGATCCGGGACATCAGATGAAAAACTGTTTTTT. The encoded protein is CASRSGTSDEKLFF.

The genes are TRBV11-2 and TRBJ2-5; TRBD2 matches at 11 bases. V gave up 1 base and J gave up 1 base; unmatched junction bases: 8. Per germline, CDR1 SGHAT and CDR2 FQNNGV. The CDR3 runs to 18 residues. The CDR3 bases are TGTGCCAGCAGCTTAGTCGGTCTAGCGGGGGGCACCCAAGAGACCCAGTACTTC. It is translated as CASSLVGLAGGTQETQYF. The full variable domain, in which reference TRBV11-2 and TRBJ2-5 provide the parts outside the CDR3, is EAGVAQSPRYKIIEKRQSVAFWCNPISGHATLYWYQQILGQGPKLLIQFQNNGVVDDSQLPKDRFSAERLKGVDSTLKIQPAKLEDSAVYLCASSLVGLAGGTQETQYFGPGTRLLVL.

The chain has TRBV28 and TRBJ1-2, with D perhaps TRBD1 (6 bases). Germline CDR1 MDHEN, CDR2 SYDVKM. V was shortened by 6 bases and J by 10 bases, with 12 bases between the two germline ends. This CDR3 region has 11 residues. CDR3 bases: TGTGCCAGCAGAAGGGACACGGCCTACACCTTC. Translated, it gives CASRRDTAYTF.

The rearrangement links TRBV15 to TRBJ1-1; no firm D call. V lost 1 base, J lost 0 bases, and 3 bases lay in between. The CDR3 length is 13 residues. Per the germline V gene, CDR1 is LNHNV and CDR2 is YYDKDF (reference sequence). The CDR3 sequence is CATSRVMNTEAFF. The DNA of the CDR3 is TGTGCCACCAGCAGAGTGATGAACACTGAAGCTTTCTTT.

CDR3 in DNA: TGTGCCAGTAGTCCGACTAGCGGGGGCACAGATACGCAGTATTTT. Translating it yields CASSPTSGGTDTQYF. The chain recombines TRBV19 with TRBJ2-3, with 11 nucleotides matching TRBD2. CDR1 and CDR2 from the germline V gene are LNHDA and SQIVND (reference sequence). V shed 5 bases and J 1 base; nucleotides not matched to a gene: 2. The CDR3 is 15 amino acids.